This entry concerns a single T cell receptor (beta chain). Its binding antigen is unknown. No base quality values were provided; no much bigger clone lies one nucleotide off. These data originate in a study of type 1 regulatory T cells (dated by TCRdb to about 2021). Regarding the study in general: An in vitro protocol by which a Tr1-enriched, alloantigen-specific CD4 T cell product named T-allo10 was generated was characterized in the study. T-allo10 was under clinical evaluation in patients with hematological malignancies receiving allogeneic hematopoietic stem cell transplantation.

Points the paper makes about the study in general: Compared with non-Tr1 cells, Tr1 cells had a TCR repertoire that was more restricted, a finding the study read as clonal expansion induced by alloantigen.

V and J are truncated by 4 bases and 5 bases respectively, leaving an intervening sequence of 14 bases. The CDR3 goes from the cysteine to the phenylalanine over 14 residues. Only CDR3 DNA remains: 42 bases, in frame from the first base. Via the germline V gene, CDR1 is MGHDK and CDR2 SYGVNS. Sequencing took place on an Illumina MiSeq. Clones were called with MiXCR by TCRdb after fastp trimmed the public reads at Q25, and only in-frame beta chains were retained. Here each entry gathers all rows of one CDR3 protein and keeps the most common genes and DNA. For this sample the table gives some 60,000 distinct CDR3 sequences, of which 62% were detected only once. Jointly, the top ten make up 1.5% to 2% of the sample.

The chain is made from TRBV25-1 and TRBJ1-2; the D gene cannot be named for sure. Sample: cultured non-Tr1 T cells, either the whole culture or a sorted T cell fraction (not recorded which). This sample's cell subset or site label indicates: non-Tr1 population from the T-allo10 product. This TCR was recovered from a human donor in good health. The sequenced DNA is TGTGCCAGCAGTGGGAGTCCAGTAACTTATGGCTACACCTTC. This is translated as CASSGSPVTYGYTF.